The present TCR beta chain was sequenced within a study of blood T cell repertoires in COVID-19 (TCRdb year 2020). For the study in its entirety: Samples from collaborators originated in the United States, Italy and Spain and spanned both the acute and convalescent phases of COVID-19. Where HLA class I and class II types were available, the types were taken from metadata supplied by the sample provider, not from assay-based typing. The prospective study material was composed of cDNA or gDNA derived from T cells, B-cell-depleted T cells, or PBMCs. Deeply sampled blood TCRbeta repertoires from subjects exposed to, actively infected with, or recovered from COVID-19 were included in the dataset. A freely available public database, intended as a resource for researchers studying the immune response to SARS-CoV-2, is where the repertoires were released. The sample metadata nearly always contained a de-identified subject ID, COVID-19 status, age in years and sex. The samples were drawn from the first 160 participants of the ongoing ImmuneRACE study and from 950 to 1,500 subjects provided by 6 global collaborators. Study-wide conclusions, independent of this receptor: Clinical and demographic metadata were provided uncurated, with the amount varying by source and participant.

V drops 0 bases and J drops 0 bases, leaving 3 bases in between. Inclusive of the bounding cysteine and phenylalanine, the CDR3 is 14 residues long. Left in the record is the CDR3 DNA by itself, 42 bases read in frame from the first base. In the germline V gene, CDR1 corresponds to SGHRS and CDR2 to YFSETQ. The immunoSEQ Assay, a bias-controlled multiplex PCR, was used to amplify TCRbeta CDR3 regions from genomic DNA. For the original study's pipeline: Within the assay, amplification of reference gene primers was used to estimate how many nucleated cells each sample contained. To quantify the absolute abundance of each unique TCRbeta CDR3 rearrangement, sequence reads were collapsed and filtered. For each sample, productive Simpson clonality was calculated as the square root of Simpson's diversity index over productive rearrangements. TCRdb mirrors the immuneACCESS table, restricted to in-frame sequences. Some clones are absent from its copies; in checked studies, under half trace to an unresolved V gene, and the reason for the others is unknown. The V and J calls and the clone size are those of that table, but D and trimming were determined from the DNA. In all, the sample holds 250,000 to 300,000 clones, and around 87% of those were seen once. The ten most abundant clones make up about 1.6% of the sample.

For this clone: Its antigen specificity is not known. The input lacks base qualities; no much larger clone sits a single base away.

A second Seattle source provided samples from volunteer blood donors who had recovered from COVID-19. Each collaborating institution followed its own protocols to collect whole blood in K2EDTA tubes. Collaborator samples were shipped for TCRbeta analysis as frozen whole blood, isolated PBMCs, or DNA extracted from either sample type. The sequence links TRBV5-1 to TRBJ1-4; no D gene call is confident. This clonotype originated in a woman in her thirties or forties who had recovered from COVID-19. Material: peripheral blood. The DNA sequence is TGCGCCAGCAGCTTGGCCACAACTAATGAAAAACTGTTTTTT. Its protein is CASSLATTNEKLFF.